This TCR beta chain derives from a study of CD8 T cells in ankylosing spondylitis. General study findings and limits: Disease-associated clones were CD8+ and fairly uncommon in peripheral blood. In synovial fluid and blood from reactive arthritis, some motif variants were previously reported. According to the report, clones linked to the disease were significantly enriched in matched synovial fluid samples taken from ankylosing spondylitis patients.

Note on this clonotype: Its target is unknown.

TCRdb redid the calling of the 5' RACE reads with MiXCR, one entry per CDR3 protein. The sample carries hundreds of thousands of distinct CDR3 sequences, 25% to 30% recorded once. Losses at the gene ends were 5 bases for V and 8 bases for J; bases not matched to a gene: 11. CDR3 length: 15 amino acids. The sequencing input was blood, either unsorted or a sorted T cell fraction (not recorded which). The receptor's source is a male donor with ankylosing spondylitis or in good health (not recorded which). The chain carries TRBV12-3 or TRBV12-4 and TRBJ1-4; 7 bases are a match to TRBD1. The CDR3 coding sequence is TGTGCCAGCAGTAACAGGGGAATAGCAGGGGAAAAACTGTTTTTT. Encoded protein: CASSNRGIAGEKLFF.